This T cell receptor beta chain appears in the sequencing data of a study of shared clonotypes between healthy human individuals. Study-wide context: Each donor's CD4 naive and CD4 memory cells filled three plates apiece, CD8 naive two, and CD8 memory one.

Study-wide findings and caveats: Investigators expected sequencing depth to affect clonotype sharing among donors.

The assay was immunoSEQ multiplex PCR, and TCRdb's table has in-frame clones only and misses some. This table has approximately 240,000 clones, 65% appearing once. Note on this clone: The antigen remains unidentified.

Sequencing used memory CD4+ T cells sorted from blood. As for subset: CD45RA-negative fraction. This receptor was obtained from a young man in good health.

The chain's CDR3 is CSVTTSYEQFF. In DNA form, the CDR3 reads TGCAGCGTGACGACTAGTTATGAGCAGTTCTTC. The J gene is TRBJ2-1, the V gene TRBV29-1, with a tentative D call TRBD2 (6 bases). Looked up from germline, CDR1 is SQVTM and CDR2 is ANQGSEA. The CDR3 runs 11 residues. V lost 6 bases to trimming and J lost 8 bases, with 11 bases between them.